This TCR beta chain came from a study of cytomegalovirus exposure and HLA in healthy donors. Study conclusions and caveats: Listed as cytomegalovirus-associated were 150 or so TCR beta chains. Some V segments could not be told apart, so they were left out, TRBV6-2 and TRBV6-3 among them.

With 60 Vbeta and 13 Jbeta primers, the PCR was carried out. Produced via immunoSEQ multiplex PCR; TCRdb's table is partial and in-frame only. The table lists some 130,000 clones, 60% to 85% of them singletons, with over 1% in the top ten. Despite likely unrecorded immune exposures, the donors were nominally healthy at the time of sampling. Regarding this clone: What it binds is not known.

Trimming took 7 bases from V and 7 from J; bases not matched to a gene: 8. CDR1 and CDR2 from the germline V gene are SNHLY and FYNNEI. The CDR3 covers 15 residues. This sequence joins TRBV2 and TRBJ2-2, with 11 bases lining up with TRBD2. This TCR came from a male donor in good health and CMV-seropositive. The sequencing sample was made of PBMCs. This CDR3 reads CASKVLAGGHGELFF. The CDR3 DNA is TGTGCCAGCAAGGTGCTAGCGGGAGGTCACGGGGAGCTGTTTTTT.